A selection of T cell receptor beta chains follows, all from one sample in a study of shared clonotypes between healthy human individuals. Profiled with immunoSEQ multiplex PCR; TCRdb holds only in-frame clones, not every one. The data hold 1 million to 1.2 million clones, with roughly 80% observed a single time. Sequencing input: memory CD4+ T cells from PBMCs. All receptors come from a man between 18 and 35 years old in good health. Some clones in this sample may be carry-over from other donors' samples. Each CDR3 is given with its conserved first and last residue. A D gene is named only where the DNA matches it firmly. Size is omitted from some rows. Given values are once, few, many or a class for expanded clones.

>TRBD1|TRBJ1-3|NA|13|TRBV30
TGTGCCTGGGCCAGGGGGTCTGGAAACACCATATATTTT
CAWARGSGNTIYF
>NA|TRBJ2-5|NA|15|TRBV5-6
TGTGCCAGCAGCTTCTTTAGCGGCGGACAAGAGACCCAGTACTTC
CASSFFSGGQETQYF
>NA|TRBJ2-1|NA|14|TRBV4-3
TGCGCCAGCAGCCAAGACCAGGGTCACAATGAGCAGTTCTTC
CASSQDQGHNEQFF
>TRBD1|TRBJ1-1|NA|14|TRBV29-1
TGCAGCGTCCGGGACAGGAACCCGGGCACTGAAGCTTTCTTT
CSVRDRNPGTEAFF
>NA|TRBJ2-7|NA|15|TRBV5-1
TGCGCCAGCAGCTTGGAAGGACAGATCACCTACGAGCAGTACTTC
CASSLEGQITYEQYF
>NA|TRBJ2-7|NA|14|TRBV2
TGTGCCAGCAGTGCCGATGGGTGGCCGGGTGAGCAGTACTTC
CASSADGWPGEQYF
>TRBD1|TRBJ2-4|NA|13|TRBV30
TGTGCCTGGAGTCGACAGGGGTTGGACATTCAGTACTTC
CAWSRQGLDIQYF
>NA|TRBJ2-7|NA|16|TRBV4-2
TGTGCCAGCAGCCAAGAGGTGACCAGGAGCTCCTACGAGCAGTACTTC
CASSQEVTRSSYEQYF
>TRBD1|TRBJ2-4|NA|16|TRBV5-1
TGCGCCAGCAGCGTATCCGGGACAGGGGGCAAAAACATTCAGTACTTC
CASSVSGTGGKNIQYF
>NA|TRBJ1-4|NA|13|TRBV9
TGTGCCAGCAGCGTTGGTATTAATGAAAAACTGTTTTTT
CASSVGINEKLFF
>TRBD2|TRBJ2-5|NA|17|TRBV2
TGTGCCAGGGGGACCCGGACACCATTAGCGGGAGAAGAGACCCAGTACTTC
CARGTRTPLAGEETQYF
>TRBD1|TRBJ2-7|NA|15|TRBV6-5
TGTGCCAGCAGTTACTCGAACAGGGGTTCCTACGAGCAGTACTTC
CASSYSNRGSYEQYF
>NA|TRBJ1-1|once|15|TRBV5-1
TGCGCCAGCAGCTTGGACGGGAATAGGGGCACTGAAGCTTTCTTT
CASSLDGNRGTEAFF
>NA|TRBJ2-1|NA|15|TRBV6-1
TGTGCCAGCCGCATAGCGAGAAACTCCTACAATGAGCAGTTCTTC
CASRIARNSYNEQFF
>NA|TRBJ2-5|many|14|TRBV7-8
TGTGCCAGCAGCTTTCGGACTGGGGAGGAGACCCAGTACTTC
CASSFRTGEETQYF
>TRBD2|TRBJ2-7|NA|15|TRBV2
TGTGCCAGCAGCTCCAGCGGGAGTAAAACCTACGAGCAGTACTTC
CASSSSGSKTYEQYF
>TRBD1|TRBJ2-5|many|14|TRBV5-1
TGCGCCAGCAGCTTGGAGCAGGGGGCAGAGACCCAGTACTTC
CASSLEQGAETQYF
>NA|TRBJ2-7|NA|13|TRBV19
TGTGCCAGTAGCAGTCAGGAGTCCTACGAGCAGTACTTC
CASSSQESYEQYF
>NA|TRBJ1-3|NA|13|TRBV7-9
TGTGCCAGCAGCTTAAGTCCGAAACACACCATATATTTT
CASSLSPKHTIYF
>TRBD2|TRBJ2-3|NA|19|TRBV7-9
TGTGCCAGCAGCTTAGGGCGACTAGCGGGTCCGGCTAGCACAGATACGCAGTATTTT
CASSLGRLAGPASTDTQYF
>NA|TRBJ2-7|NA|14|TRBV5-1
TGCGCCAGCGGGCCCCGGGCCTCAAGCTCCGAGCAGTACTTC
CASGPRASSSEQYF
>NA|TRBJ2-1|NA|15|TRBV5-1
TGCGCCAGCAGCTTTTCCGGACTCCCCTACAATGAGCAGTTCTTC
CASSFSGLPYNEQFF
>NA|TRBJ2-3|NA|16|TRBV9
TGTGCCAGCAGCGTAGCGTCGGGAGCGAGCACAGATACGCAGTATTTT
CASSVASGASTDTQYF
>TRBD2|TRBJ2-7|NA|16|TRBV14
TGTGCCAGCAGCCAAATGACTAGCGGGATACCTACGAGGCAGTACTTC
CASSQMTSGIPTRQYF
>NA|TRBJ1-3|NA|16|TRBV18
TGTGCCAGCTCACCACCGTCCCCCAGGGCTGGAAACACCATATATTTT
CASSPPSPRAGNTIYF
>NA|TRBJ2-7|NA|13|TRBV6-1
TGTGCCAGCCGGCGACAAAGCTCCTACGAGCAGTACTTC
CASRRQSSYEQYF
>NA|TRBJ1-2|NA|14|TRBV5-1
TGCGCCAGCAGCTCCACCACAGGGCGGGGTGGCTACACCTTC
CASSSTTGRGGYTF
>NA|TRBJ1-3|NA|16|TRBV18
TGTGCCAGCTCACCAACCTGGATAAACTCTGGAAACACCATATATTTT
CASSPTWINSGNTIYF
>TRBD2|TRBJ2-1|NA|14|TRBV5-4
TGTGCCAGCAGCTTATTTCGCGGGAGAAATGAGCAGTTCTTC
CASSLFRGRNEQFF
>NA|TRBJ2-7|NA|14|TRBV5-1
TGCGCCAGCAGCCTGTTACAGAATCCCTACGAGCAGTACTTC
CASSLLQNPYEQYF
>NA|TRBJ2-5|NA|13|TRBV19
TGTGCCAGTAGTAGCGACCGAACAGAGACCCAGTACTTC
CASSSDRTETQYF
>NA|TRBJ1-5|few|13|TRBV14
TGTGCCAGCAGCTTGATCACCGGTCAGCCCCAGCATTTT
CASSLITGQPQHF
>NA|TRBJ2-3|NA|14|TRBV15
TGTGCCACCAGCAGAGATCGGCAGACAGATACGCAGTATTTT
CATSRDRQTDTQYF
>NA|TRBJ2-6|NA|15|TRBV29-1
TGCAGCGTTGCAGGCTTTTTCTCTGGGGCCAACGTCCTGACTTTC
CSVAGFFSGANVLTF
>NA|TRBJ1-5|NA|16|TRBV11-2
TGTGCCAGCAGCTTCGAGGGCAGCCCTAGCAATCAGCCCCAGCATTTT
CASSFEGSPSNQPQHF
>TRBD1|TRBJ2-1|NA|11|TRBV20-1
TGCAGTGCTTGGGACAGCAATGAGCAGTTCTTC
CSAWDSNEQFF
>NA|TRBJ2-3|NA|13|TRBV18
TGTGCCAGCTCACTGCCCGGGGCAGATACGCAGTATTTT
CASSLPGADTQYF
>NA|TRBJ2-1|NA|14|TRBV2
TGTGCCAGCAGTGAGACGAGCTCCTACAATGAGCAGTTCTTC
CASSETSSYNEQFF
>TRBD1|TRBJ2-5|NA|14|TRBV6-1
TGTGCCAGCACCAAGACAGGGGCAATAGAGACCCAGTACTTC
CASTKTGAIETQYF
>NA|TRBJ1-1|few|16|TRBV10-3
TGTGCCATCAGTCCCCGGGCGGGGAGTTTGGACACTGAAGCTTTCTTT
CAISPRAGSLDTEAFF
>NA|TRBJ2-1|NA|16|TRBV11-2
TGTGCCAGCAGCTTAGCACGGACTCCTACCTACAATGAGCAGTTCTTC
CASSLARTPTYNEQFF
>NA|TRBJ1-1|NA|16|TRBV5-1
TGCGCCAGCAGCTTCAACCCCACAGGGCCGGGCGCTGAAGCTTTCTTT
CASSFNPTGPGAEAFF
>TRBD2|TRBJ2-7|NA|15|TRBV5-1
TGCGCCAGCAGCTCCGGGACTAGCGGGAGTGGCGAGCAGTACTTC
CASSSGTSGSGEQYF
>TRBD1|TRBJ1-4|NA|14|TRBV27
TGTGCCAGCAGTACGACAGGGGAGGGTGAAAAACTGTTTTTT
CASSTTGEGEKLFF
>NA|TRBJ2-3|few|14|TRBV11-2
TGTGCCAGCAGCTTAAGTTTCGGCACAGATACGCAGTATTTT
CASSLSFGTDTQYF